A single sample is the source of the 8 T cell receptor beta chains below, sequenced in a study of OX40 agonist ivuxolimab in advanced cancers. The table came from immunoSEQ multiplex PCR; TCRdb's copy has only in-frame clones and leaves some out. The repertoire consists of 42,000 or so clones, with roughly 86% occurring once and the leading ten covering about 15%. The sample consisted of CD4+ or CD8+ T cells sorted from blood, taken in a trial of the OX40 agonist ivuxolimab. The receptor source for this set is an adult with an advanced solid tumor such as melanoma, head and neck, liver or kidney cancer.

This chain uses TRBV28 with TRBJ1-1, with D maybe TRBD1 (5 bases). Germline values: CDR1 MDHEN, CDR2 SYDVKM. Trimming shortened V by 6 bases and J by 1 base, and 15 bases separated the two germline ends. This CDR3 contains 15 residues. CDR3 coding DNA: TGTGCCAGCAGCCGGACATCAAACGAGAACACTGAAGCTTTCTTT. Translated: CASSRTSNENTEAFF.

In this sample, this clone turned up a few times. V gene TRBV13 combines with J gene TRBJ2-2; D gene ambiguous. CDR3 size: 13 residues. The V gene's germline CDR1 is PRHDT and CDR2 FYEKMQ (reference sequence). With 9 bases removed from V and 4 bases from J, the gap between germline ends came to 12 bases. The CDR3 spells CASEDRLTGELFF. Written as DNA, the CDR3 is TGTGCCAGTGAAGATAGACTCACCGGGGAGCTGTTTTTT.

This chain joins TRBV11-3 and TRBJ2-7; 14 nucleotides match TRBD2. V dropped 5 bases and J dropped 5; count of bases not matched to a gene: 5. CDR3 length: 15 residues. The V gene's germline CDR1 is SGHNT and CDR2 YENEEA. The CDR3: CASSPTSGGAHEQYV. CDR3 in DNA: TGTGCCAGCAGCCCGACTAGCGGGGGGGCTCACGAGCAGTACGTC.

The gene calls are TRBV29-1 and TRBJ2-3; TRBD1 is a possible D gene (6 bases). Germline assignment: CDR1 SQVTM and CDR2 ANQGSEA. The CDR3 is made up of 15 amino acids. V was pared by 0 bases and J by 6 bases, with 16 bases between. In DNA, the CDR3 is TGCAGCGTTGAAGAGACCGGACAGCTCACGGATACGCAGTATTTT. As protein: CSVEETGQLTDTQYF.

The CDR3 bases are TGTGCCAGCAGCTTGAGGGGTGAGTTCGGCAATCAGCCCCAGCATTTT. Translating it yields CASSLRGEFGNQPQHF. The rearrangement links TRBV5-4 to TRBJ1-5; a weak D match, TRBD1 (5 bases). Germline-derived CDR1 and CDR2 are SGHNT and YYREEE (reference sequence). The CDR3 has 16 amino acids. V gave up 1 base and J gave up 2 bases, with 13 bases separating them.

The chain carries TRBV14 and TRBJ1-1, with D possibly matching TRBD1 (6 bases). Trimming removed 0 bases from V and 7 bases from J, with 12 bases in between. CDR3 length: 14 residues. Germline V lookup: CDR1 SGHDN, CDR2 FVKESK. CDR3 nucleotides: TGTGCCAGCAGCCAAGATCCGGGGGCGGGTGAAGCTTTCTTT. Amino acids: CASSQDPGAGEAFF.

The chain is built from TRBV7-9 and TRBJ1-2; no clear D gene. The CDR3 totals 15 residues. The V gene lost 6 bases and the J gene lost 0 bases, with 14 bases spanning the gap. Germline V lookup: CDR1 SEHNR, CDR2 FQNEAQ (reference sequence). As DNA, the CDR3 is TGTGCCAGCAGTTACCAGGAGACCTCTAACTATGGCTACACCTTC. This translates into CASSYQETSNYGYTF.

The chain joins TRBV13 to TRBJ2-5, with TRBD2 as a possible D gene (5 bases). This CDR3 is 14 amino acids long. The V and J ends lost 1 base and 2 bases respectively, with 8 bases between them. Germline-derived CDR1 and CDR2 are PRHDT and FYEKMQ (reference sequence). The CDR3 protein is CASSLAGGQETQYF. The CDR3 nucleotides are TGTGCCAGCAGCTTAGCAGGCGGGCAAGAGACCCAGTACTTC.